This T cell receptor (beta chain) derives from a study of CD8+CD57+ T cells in acquired aplastic anemia. Sequencing was done on patients that had shown CD8+CD57+ cell expansion by flow cytometry. Patients were therapy-naive when their blood was sampled. TCR beta VDJ and CDR3 profiling used genomic DNA as template. TCRdb re-called the reads through MiXCR, storing one row per CDR3 protein. Of roughly 98,000 distinct CDR3 sequences detected, roughly 70% appear once; the ten largest clones hold 65%. The germline CDR1 and CDR2 sequences are SGDLS and YYNGEE. Trimming left V 0 bases short and J 5 bases short, with 12 bases between. The CDR3 has 16 residues.

This receptor was taken from a human donor with aplastic anemia. This chain uses TRBV9 with TRBJ1-6; perhaps TRBD1 as D (5 bases). The sequenced sample consisted of sorted CD4+, CD8+, or CD8+CD57+ T cells (not recorded which) from PBMCs. The CDR3 DNA follows: TGTGCCAGCAGCGTAGGGGGACGGCCGGATAATTCACCCCTCCACTTT. Encoded protein: CASSVGGRPDNSPLHF.